Sequencing of this TCR beta chain was carried out in a study of blood T cell repertoires in COVID-19. Study-wide context: From the United States, Italy and Spain came samples of acute and convalescent COVID-19. T cells, B-cell-depleted T cells, or PBMCs supplied cDNA or gDNA.

Germline CDR1 reads SGHRS; CDR2 reads YFSETQ. Unmatched junction bases numbered 2, after V lost 4 bases and J lost 4 bases. The CDR3 sequence is 13 residues long. As originally analysed: Reference gene primer amplification yielded estimated nucleated cell counts. Libraries were prepared by immunoSEQ multiplex PCR; TCRdb keeps only in-frame clonotypes and omits some of them. V and J calls and clone size follow that table, whereas D and trimming were derived from the DNA. Of a few hundred thousand clones in the sample, more than 80% were seen once. The chain has TRBV5-1 and TRBJ2-5, with TRBD1 matching over 9 bases. The sequence was obtained from a woman between 50 and 59 years old with COVID-19, enrolled during active disease. The sequencing sample was made of peripheral blood. CDR3 sequence: CASSKDRGETQYF. CDR3 DNA sequence: TGCGCCAGCAGCAAGGACAGGGGAGAGACCCAGTACTTC.